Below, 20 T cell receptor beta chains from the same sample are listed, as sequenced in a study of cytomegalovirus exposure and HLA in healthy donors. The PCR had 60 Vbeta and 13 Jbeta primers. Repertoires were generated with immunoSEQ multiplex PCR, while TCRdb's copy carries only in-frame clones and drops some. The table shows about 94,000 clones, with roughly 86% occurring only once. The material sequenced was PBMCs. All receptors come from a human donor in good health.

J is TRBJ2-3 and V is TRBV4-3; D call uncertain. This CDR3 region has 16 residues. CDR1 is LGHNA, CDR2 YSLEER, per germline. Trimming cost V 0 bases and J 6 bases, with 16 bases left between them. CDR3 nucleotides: TGCGCCAGCAGCCAAGATCCAATGGCTGGTGCCGATACGCAGTATTTT. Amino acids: CASSQDPMAGADTQYF.

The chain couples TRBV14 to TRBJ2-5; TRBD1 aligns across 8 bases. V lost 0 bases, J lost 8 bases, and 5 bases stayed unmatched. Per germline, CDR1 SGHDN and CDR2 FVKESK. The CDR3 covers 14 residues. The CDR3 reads CASSQDWTGNTQYF. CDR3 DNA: TGTGCCAGCAGCCAAGATTGGACAGGGAACACCCAGTACTTC.

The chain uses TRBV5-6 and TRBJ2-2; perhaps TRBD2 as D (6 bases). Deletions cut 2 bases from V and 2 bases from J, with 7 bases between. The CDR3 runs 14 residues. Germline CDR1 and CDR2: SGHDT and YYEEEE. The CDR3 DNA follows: TGTGCCAGCAGCTTCGGGAGAAACACCGGGGAGCTGTTTTTT. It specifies CASSFGRNTGELFF.

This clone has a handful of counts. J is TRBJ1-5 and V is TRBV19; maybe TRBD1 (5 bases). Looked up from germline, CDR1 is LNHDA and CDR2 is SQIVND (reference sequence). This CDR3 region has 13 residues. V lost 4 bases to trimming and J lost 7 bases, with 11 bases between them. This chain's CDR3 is CASSSDSNQPQHF. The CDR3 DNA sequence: TGTGCCAGTAGTAGCGACAGTAACCAGCCCCAGCATTTT.

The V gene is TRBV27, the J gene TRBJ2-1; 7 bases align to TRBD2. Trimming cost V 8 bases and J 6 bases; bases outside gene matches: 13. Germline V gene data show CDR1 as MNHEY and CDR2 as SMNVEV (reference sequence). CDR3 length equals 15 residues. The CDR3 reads CASLYRWGGGNEQFF. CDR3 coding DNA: TGTGCCAGCCTCTATCGGTGGGGGGGTGGCAATGAGCAGTTCTTC.

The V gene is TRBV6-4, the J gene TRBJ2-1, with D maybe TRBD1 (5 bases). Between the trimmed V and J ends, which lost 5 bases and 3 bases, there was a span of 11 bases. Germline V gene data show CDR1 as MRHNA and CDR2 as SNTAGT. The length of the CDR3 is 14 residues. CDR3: CASSRGNGYNEQFF. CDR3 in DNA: TGTGCCAGCAGTAGGGGAAACGGCTACAATGAGCAGTTCTTC.

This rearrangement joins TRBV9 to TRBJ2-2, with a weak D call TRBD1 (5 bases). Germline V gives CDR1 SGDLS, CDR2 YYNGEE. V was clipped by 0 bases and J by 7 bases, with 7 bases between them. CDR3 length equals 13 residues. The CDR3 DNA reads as TGTGCCAGCAGCGTAGGGGGCTACGGGGAGCTGTTTTTT. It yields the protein CASSVGGYGELFF.

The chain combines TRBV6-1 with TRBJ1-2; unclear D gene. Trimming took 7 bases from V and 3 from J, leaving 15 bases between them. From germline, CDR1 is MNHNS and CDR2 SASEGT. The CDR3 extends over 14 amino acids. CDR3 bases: TGTGCCAGCAAAAGGAGAGGGATAGACTATGGCTACACCTTC. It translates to CASKRRGIDYGYTF.

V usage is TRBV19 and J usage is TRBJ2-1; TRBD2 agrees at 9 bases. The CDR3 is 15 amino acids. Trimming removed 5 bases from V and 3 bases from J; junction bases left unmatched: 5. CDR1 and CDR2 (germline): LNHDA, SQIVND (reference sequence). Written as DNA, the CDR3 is TGTGCCAGTAGTGTTAGCGGGAGTGGCTACAATGAGCAGTTCTTC. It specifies CASSVSGSGYNEQFF.

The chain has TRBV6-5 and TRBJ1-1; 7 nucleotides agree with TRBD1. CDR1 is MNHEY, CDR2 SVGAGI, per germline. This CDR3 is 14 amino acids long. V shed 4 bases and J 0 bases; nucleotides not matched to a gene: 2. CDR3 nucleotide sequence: TGTGCCAGCAGTTTGACAGGGCTGAACACTGAAGCTTTCTTT. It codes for CASSLTGLNTEAFF.

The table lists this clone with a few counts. The CDR3 is CASSRGQAVTNEKLFF. DNA for the CDR3: TGTGCCAGCAGTAGAGGACAGGCGGTAACTAATGAAAAACTGTTTTTT. The chain uses TRBV27 and TRBJ1-4, with 7 nucleotides matching TRBD1. CDR3 length equals 16 residues. Germline-derived CDR1 and CDR2 are MNHEY and SMNVEV (reference sequence). J was trimmed by 1 base and V by 5 bases; bases with no gene match: 7.

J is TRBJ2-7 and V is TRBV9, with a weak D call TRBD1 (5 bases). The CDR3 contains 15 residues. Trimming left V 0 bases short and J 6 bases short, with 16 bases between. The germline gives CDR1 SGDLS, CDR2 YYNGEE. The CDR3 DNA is TGTGCCAGCAGCGTAGACCCAAGACAGCCTCGCGAGCAGTACTTC. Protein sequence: CASSVDPRQPREQYF.

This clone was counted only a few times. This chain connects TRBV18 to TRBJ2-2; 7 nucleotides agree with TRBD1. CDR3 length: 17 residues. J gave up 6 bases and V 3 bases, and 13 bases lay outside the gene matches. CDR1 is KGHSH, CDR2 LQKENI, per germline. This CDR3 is CASSPLRLTGDPGELFF. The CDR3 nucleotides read TGTGCCAGCTCACCTCTTAGACTCACAGGGGACCCCGGGGAGCTGTTTTTT.

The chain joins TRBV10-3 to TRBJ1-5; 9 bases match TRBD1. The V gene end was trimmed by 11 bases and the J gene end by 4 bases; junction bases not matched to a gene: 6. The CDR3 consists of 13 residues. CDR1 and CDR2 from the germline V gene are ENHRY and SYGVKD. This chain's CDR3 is CAAAGTGNQPQHF. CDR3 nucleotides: TGTGCCGCCGCCGGGACAGGGAATCAGCCCCAGCATTTT.

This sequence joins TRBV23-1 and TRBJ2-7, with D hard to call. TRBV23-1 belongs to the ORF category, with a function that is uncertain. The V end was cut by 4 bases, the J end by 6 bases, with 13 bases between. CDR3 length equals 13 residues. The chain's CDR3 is CASSPPDTGEQYF. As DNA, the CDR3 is TGCGCCAGCAGTCCCCCAGATACGGGCGAGCAGTACTTC.

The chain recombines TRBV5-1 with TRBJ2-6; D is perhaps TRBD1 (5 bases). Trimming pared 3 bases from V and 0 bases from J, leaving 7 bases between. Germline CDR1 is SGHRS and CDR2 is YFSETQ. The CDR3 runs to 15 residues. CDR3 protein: CASSSTGSGANVLTF. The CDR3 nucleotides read TGCGCCAGCAGCTCAACAGGCTCTGGGGCCAACGTCCTGACTTTC.

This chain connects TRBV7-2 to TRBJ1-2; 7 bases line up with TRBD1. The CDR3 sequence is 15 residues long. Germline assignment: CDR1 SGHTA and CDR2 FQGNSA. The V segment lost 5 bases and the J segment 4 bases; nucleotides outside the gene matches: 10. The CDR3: CASSVQGIHGYGYTF. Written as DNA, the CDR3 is TGTGCCAGCAGCGTACAGGGGATACACGGCTATGGCTACACCTTC.

For the CDR3, the DNA is TGTGCCAGCAGCAGGGGGTACCAAGAGACCCAGTACTTC. It yields the protein CASSRGYQETQYF. The J gene is TRBJ2-5, the V gene TRBV11-2; possibly TRBD1 for D (6 bases). The germline V and J ends were trimmed by 5 bases and 0 bases, with 7 bases remaining between them. Per the germline V gene, CDR1 is SGHAT and CDR2 is FQNNGV. The length of the CDR3 is 13 residues. Supplemented by reference TRBV11-2 and TRBJ2-5, the full variable domain reads EAGVAQSPRYKIIEKRQSVAFWCNPISGHATLYWYQQILGQGPKLLIQFQNNGVVDDSQLPKDRFSAERLKGVDSTLKIQPAKLEDSAVYLCASSRGYQETQYFGPGTRLLVL.

The CDR3 here is CASSTRGMNTEAFF. The CDR3 region has the DNA TGTGCCAGCAGCACCAGGGGGATGAACACTGAAGCTTTCTTT. V gene TRBV7-8 combines with J gene TRBJ1-1; 7 nucleotides match TRBD1. Germline V gene lookup returns CDR1 SGHVS and CDR2 FQNEAQ. V shed 5 bases and J 0 bases; nucleotides not matched to a gene: 3. The CDR3 runs 14 residues.

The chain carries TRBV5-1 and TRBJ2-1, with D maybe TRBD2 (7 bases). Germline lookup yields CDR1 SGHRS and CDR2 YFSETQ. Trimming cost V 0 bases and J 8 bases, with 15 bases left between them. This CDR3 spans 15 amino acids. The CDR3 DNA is TGCGCCAGCAGCTTGGTTGCGGGGGCCCGGGATGAGCAGTTCTTC. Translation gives CASSLVAGARDEQFF.